The present T cell receptor (beta chain) was sequenced within a study of T cells in Graves' hyperthyroidism and ophthalmopathy. The study included ophthalmopathy patients with Clinical Activity Score at least 3, NOSPECS grade at least 4 and duration under 3 months. Based on clinical symptoms, serum thyroxine and TRAb, thyroid ultrasound and orbital computed tomography, diagnoses were reached. PBMCs were sourced from more than 9 ml fresh peripheral blood. Amplified TCR beta CDR3 regions came from RNA transcripts. First-round RT-PCR targeting the TCR CDR3 was performed with the HTBI primer set. TCRdb reanalysed the multiplex PCR reads using MiXCR and keeps one entry per CDR3 protein. The sample includes hundreds of thousands of distinct CDR3 sequences, 16% seen only once; the top ten take around 30%. Trimming pared 4 bases from V and 4 bases from J, leaving 17 bases between. Germline V CDR1 and CDR2: MGHRA, YSYEKL. CDR3 size: 15 residues.

This clonotype has ten or more counts. Antigen specificity is unknown. Broader study findings: Blood held most thyroid clonotypes expanded above 0.001 frequency.

Source material: blood. The chain is built from TRBV4-1 and TRBJ2-7; D is unclear. The receptor was derived from a woman younger than 30 with Graves' ophthalmopathy. CDR3 DNA sequence: TGCGCCAGCAGCCCCCCCGTGTTAGGGTTATACGAGCAGTACTTC. Translation gives CASSPPVLGLYEQYF.